These 27 T cell receptor beta chains were sequenced from one sample in a study of blood T cell repertoires in COVID-19. Profiling relied on immunoSEQ multiplex PCR, and the TCRdb table lists in-frame clones only, not all of them. The table has 210,000 or so clones, 80% to 90% seen once. Sample: PBMCs or T cells enriched from blood (not recorded which). The receptors here all came from a woman under 40 who had been exposed to COVID-19.

The rearrangement links TRBV27 to TRBJ1-6; 7 bases align to TRBD1. The CDR3 consists of 14 residues. J was trimmed by 6 bases and V by 5 bases; bases with no gene match: 4. Germline V gene data show CDR1 as MNHEY and CDR2 as SMNVEV (reference sequence). CDR3 region: CASSRDSTNSPLHF. As DNA, the CDR3 is TGTGCCAGCAGTAGGGACAGCACTAATTCACCCCTCCACTTT.

The chain employs TRBV6-5 and TRBJ2-2; 12 nucleotides match TRBD2. CDR1 is MNHEY and CDR2 is SVGAGI in the germline V gene. The CDR3 covers 16 residues. V lost 4 bases, J lost 4 bases, and 4 bases stayed unmatched. CDR3 loop: CASSSLTSGSTGELFF. The CDR3 coding sequence is TGTGCCAGCAGTTCCCTGACTAGCGGGAGCACCGGGGAGCTGTTTTTT.

V and J are TRBV5-1 and TRBJ2-7; TRBD2 matches 11 bases. This CDR3 is built from 16 residues. The J segment lost 2 bases and the V segment lost 0 bases, leaving 4 bases of the junction unmatched. Germline CDR1 reads SGHRS; CDR2 reads YFSETQ. This CDR3 reads CASSLELAGDPYEQYF. CDR3 nucleotides: TGCGCCAGCAGCTTGGAACTAGCGGGGGACCCCTACGAGCAGTACTTC.

The chain combines TRBV5-1 with TRBJ1-1; possibly TRBD1 for D (6 bases). Germline CDR1 and CDR2: SGHRS and YFSETQ. The CDR3 spans 14 residues. The V end was cut by 1 base, the J end by 5 bases, with 12 bases between. CDR3 loop: CASSLWGRGTEAFF. The CDR3 DNA follows: TGCGCCAGCAGCTTGTGGGGGCGTGGAACTGAAGCTTTCTTT.

To note about this clone: One end of the junction varies from germline; a read error may be responsible. The chain links TRBV7-7 to TRBJ2-5, with 7 bases fitting TRBD1. CDR3 length equals 13 residues. CDR1 is SSHAT, CDR2 FNYEAQ, per germline (reference sequence). CDR3 loop: CASSLGGEETQYF. The DNA of the CDR3 is TGTGCTAGCAGCTTAGGGGGCGAGGAGACCCAGTACTTC.

The chain has TRBV19 and TRBJ2-5; 8 bases fit TRBD1. Trimming at V came to 6 bases and at J to 4 bases, leaving 4 bases not matched to a gene. CDR1 LNHDA and CDR2 SQIVND come from the germline V gene (reference sequence). CDR3 length: 13 amino acids. The CDR3 DNA sequence: TGTGCCAGTAGCCAGGGGGCAGGAGAGACCCAGTACTTC. Its translation is CASSQGAGETQYF.

The J gene is TRBJ1-2, the V gene TRBV6-5; the D gene is possibly TRBD1 (6 bases). Trimming took off 5 bases at V and 6 bases at J, with 13 bases between the two ends. The V gene's germline CDR1 is MNHEY and CDR2 SVGAGI. CDR3 length: 13 amino acids. The CDR3 reads CASSKTGIDGYTF. CDR3 sequence (DNA): TGTGCCAGCAGTAAAACAGGGATAGATGGCTACACCTTC.

This clone came up once. The genes are TRBV7-9 and TRBJ2-2; a weak D match, TRBD2 (5 bases). Trimming left V 0 bases short and J 0 bases short, with 17 bases between. The germline gives CDR1 SEHNR, CDR2 FQNEAQ (reference sequence). CDR3 length: 19 amino acids. Here the CDR3 DNA reads TGTGCCAGCAGCTTAGCCCAAGTTGCCAGCGGAACGAACACCGGGGAGCTGTTTTTT. Its protein product is CASSLAQVASGTNTGELFF.

This sequence joins TRBV24-1 and TRBJ2-2; the match to TRBD1 covers 8 bases. Germline CDR1 reads KGHDR; CDR2 reads SFDVKD. This CDR3 comprises 17 residues. The ends lost 0 bases at V and 5 bases at J; junction bases unmatched: 7. Here the CDR3 DNA reads TGTGCCACCAGTGATTTGCAACAGGGGGTGGGGACCGGGGAGCTGTTTTTT. This codes for CATSDLQQGVGTGELFF.

V and J are TRBV6-6 and TRBJ1-2; D perhaps matches TRBD1 (5 bases). Trimming left V 4 bases short and J 3 bases short, with 12 bases between. This CDR3 is 14 amino acids long. Per the germline V gene, CDR1 is MNHNY and CDR2 is SVGAGI (reference sequence). CDR3 DNA: TGTGCCAGCAGTTTGGTAGGGGATGACTATGGCTACACCTTC. Translation gives CASSLVGDDYGYTF.

The rearrangement joins TRBV30 to TRBJ2-1, with 12 bases matching TRBD2. The V segment lost 2 bases and the J segment 4 bases; nucleotides outside the gene matches: 6. The CDR3 has 16 residues. From germline, CDR1 is GTSNPN and CDR2 SVGIG (reference sequence). CDR3 DNA: TGTGCCTGGAGTCGAACCGGGACTAGCGGGTACAATGAGCAGTTCTTC. Translated, it gives CAWSRTGTSGYNEQFF.

V is TRBV6-5 and J is TRBJ2-5; D possibly corresponds to TRBD1 (6 bases). Trimming shortened V by 5 bases and J by 1 base, and 14 bases separated the two germline ends. This CDR3 region has 15 residues. Per germline, CDR1 MNHEY and CDR2 SVGAGI. Here the CDR3 DNA reads TGTGCCAGCAGTACCTGGACAGCGTCCCAAGAGACCCAGTACTTC. Translated: CASSTWTASQETQYF.

The chain carries TRBV27 and TRBJ2-2, with D perhaps matching TRBD1 (6 bases). This CDR3 is 20 amino acids long. Germline CDR1 and CDR2: MNHEY and SMNVEV (reference sequence). Trimming removed 6 bases from V and 1 base from J, with 27 bases in between. The CDR3 loop is CASSRPLRNIRGLNTGELFF. The DNA for the CDR3 is TGTGCCAGCAGCCGACCACTAAGAAATATCAGGGGTCTGAACACCGGGGAGCTGTTTTTT.

This chain connects TRBV10-2 to TRBJ2-1; 10 bases match TRBD2. CDR1 is WSHSY, CDR2 SAAADI, per germline. CDR3 size: 16 residues. V lost 4 bases and J lost 8; bases outside the gene matches: 11. CDR3 bases: TGCGCCAGCAGTGTATTCTCGGCTAGCGGGAGTCATGAGCAGTTCTTC. Residues: CASSVFSASGSHEQFF.

This clone was observed once. The chain's CDR3 is CASQTSGSVTGTGELFF. DNA for the CDR3: TGTGCCAGCCAGACTAGCGGGAGTGTTACGGGCACCGGGGAGCTGTTTTTT. This chain joins TRBV2 and TRBJ2-2; 12 positions match TRBD2. J lost 4 bases, V lost 8 bases, and 11 bases had no gene match. From germline, CDR1 is SNHLY and CDR2 FYNNEI. This CDR3 is built from 17 residues.

This clone was detected only once. This chain links TRBV19 with TRBJ1-4; 8 bases are a match to TRBD1. This CDR3 spans 14 amino acids. V trimming: 3 bases; J trimming: 8 bases; junction bases outside the gene matches: 5. The germline V gene has CDR1 LNHDA and CDR2 SQIVND (reference sequence). This chain's CDR3 is CASSIGQGNEKLFF. As DNA, the CDR3 is TGTGCCAGTAGTATTGGACAGGGTAACGAAAAACTGTTTTTT.

V gene TRBV29-1 combines with J gene TRBJ2-5; tentative D call: TRBD1 (5 bases). CDR1 is SQVTM and CDR2 is ANQGSEA in the germline V gene. V was pared by 4 bases and J by 6 bases, with 12 bases between. This CDR3 comprises 12 residues. This CDR3 reads CSVGGPRQTQYF. CDR3 sequence (DNA): TGCAGCGTTGGGGGCCCACGACAGACCCAGTACTTC.

The rearrangement uses TRBV19 and TRBJ2-1; perhaps TRBD2 as D (5 bases). V lost 6 bases and J lost 5, with 11 bases in between. The CDR3 runs 13 residues. Germline lookup yields CDR1 LNHDA and CDR2 SQIVND (reference sequence). CDR3 sequence: CASRDSGNNEQFF. The DNA for the CDR3 is TGTGCCAGTAGGGACTCCGGCAACAATGAGCAGTTCTTC.

The table lists this clone with a count of one. The chain is built from TRBV11-2 and TRBJ2-5; a weak D match, TRBD1 (5 bases). The CDR3 sequence is 15 residues long. Germline lookup yields CDR1 SGHAT and CDR2 FQNNGV. The ends were cut back, 1 base at V and 1 base at J, with 10 bases in the middle. CDR3 in amino acids: CASSLAPGPQETQYF. For the CDR3, the DNA is TGTGCCAGCAGCTTAGCCCCAGGGCCCCAAGAGACCCAGTACTTC. Filled out from reference TRBV11-2 and TRBJ2-5, the complete variable domain reads EAGVAQSPRYKIIEKRQSVAFWCNPISGHATLYWYQQILGQGPKLLIQFQNNGVVDDSQLPKDRFSAERLKGVDSTLKIQPAKLEDSAVYLCASSLAPGPQETQYFGPGTRLLVL.

This clone was seen a few times. The chain carries TRBV28 and TRBJ1-2, with 9 bases aligning to TRBD1. The length of the CDR3 is 12 residues. The germline V gene encodes CDR1 MDHEN and CDR2 SYDVKM. The J segment lost 8 bases and the V segment lost 6 bases, leaving 4 bases of the junction unmatched. The CDR3 DNA reads as TGTGCCAGCAGCGGGACAGGGAGAGGCTACACCTTC. This encodes CASSGTGRGYTF.

The chain uses TRBV11-1 and TRBJ2-1, with 11 bases matching TRBD2. Germline CDR1 reads SGHAT; CDR2 reads FQDESV (reference sequence). CDR3 length equals 15 residues. The trim removed 5 bases at V and 8 bases at J, leaving 8 bases unmatched. This chain's CDR3 is CASSGGTSGDHEQFF. CDR3 bases: TGTGCCAGCAGCGGAGGGACTAGCGGTGACCATGAGCAGTTCTTC.

The chain has TRBV25-1 and TRBJ2-5, with TRBD1 matching over 7 bases. The germline CDR1 and CDR2 sequences are MGHDK and SYGVNS. J was trimmed by 5 bases and V by 4 bases; bases with no gene match: 10. This CDR3 is built from 15 residues. For the CDR3, the DNA is TGTGCCAGCAGTGGGGGGACAGTGTTAATGGAGACCCAGTACTTC. It specifies CASSGGTVLMETQYF.

The chain's CDR3 is CASSPTWGASYEQYF. The CDR3 DNA follows: TGTGCCAGCAGCCCTACCTGGGGCGCCAGCTACGAGCAGTACTTC. The V and J genes are TRBV7-2 and TRBJ2-7; a weak D match, TRBD1 (5 bases). The CDR3 consists of 15 residues. V was pared by 5 bases and J by 3 bases, with 17 bases between. From germline, CDR1 is SGHTA and CDR2 FQGNSA. Combining the CDR3 with reference TRBV7-2 and TRBJ2-7 gives the whole variable domain GAGVSQSPSNKVTEKGKDVELRCDPISGHTALYWYRQSLGQGLEFLIYFQGNSAPDKSGLPSDRFSAERTGGSVSTLTIQRTQQEDSAVYLCASSPTWGASYEQYFGPGTRLTVT.

The chain is built from TRBV2 and TRBJ1-2; D is possibly TRBD1 (5 bases). Germline CDR1 and CDR2: SNHLY and FYNNEI. The CDR3 runs to 13 residues. The ends were cut back, 4 bases at V and 6 bases at J, with 12 bases in the middle. Here the CDR3 reads CASSAGIPDGYTF. The CDR3 DNA sequence: TGTGCCAGCAGTGCAGGGATACCCGATGGCTACACCTTC.

V gene TRBV27 combines with J gene TRBJ2-3; 14 bases match TRBD2. V lost 4 bases, J lost 4 bases, and 13 bases stayed unmatched. The germline V gene has CDR1 MNHEY and CDR2 SMNVEV (reference sequence). This CDR3 contains 19 residues. The CDR3 DNA reads TGTGCCAGCAGTTCTACCGGACTAGCGGGAGGACAGCATGCAGATACGCAGTATTTT. Protein product: CASSSTGLAGGQHADTQYF.

This clone rates as medium-sized. The gene calls are TRBV6-2 or TRBV6-3 and TRBJ1-4; 12 positions agree with TRBD1. CDR1 MNHEY and CDR2 SVGEGT come from the germline V gene. The J segment lost 8 bases and the V segment lost 2 bases, leaving 0 bases of the junction unmatched. CDR3 length equals 14 residues. The CDR3 DNA sequence: TGTGCCAGCAGTTACGGGACAGGGGGCGAAAAACTGTTTTTT. Translated, it gives CASSYGTGGEKLFF.

The rearrangement uses TRBV27 and TRBJ2-3; TRBD2 might be the D (5 bases). The germline CDR1 and CDR2 sequences are MNHEY and SMNVEV (reference sequence). V was cut by 2 bases and J by 0 bases, with 9 bases left in between. This CDR3 is built from 15 residues. For the CDR3, the DNA is TGTGCCAGCAGTTTAGGGAGTGCTAGCACAGATACGCAGTATTTT. Translating it yields CASSLGSASTDTQYF.